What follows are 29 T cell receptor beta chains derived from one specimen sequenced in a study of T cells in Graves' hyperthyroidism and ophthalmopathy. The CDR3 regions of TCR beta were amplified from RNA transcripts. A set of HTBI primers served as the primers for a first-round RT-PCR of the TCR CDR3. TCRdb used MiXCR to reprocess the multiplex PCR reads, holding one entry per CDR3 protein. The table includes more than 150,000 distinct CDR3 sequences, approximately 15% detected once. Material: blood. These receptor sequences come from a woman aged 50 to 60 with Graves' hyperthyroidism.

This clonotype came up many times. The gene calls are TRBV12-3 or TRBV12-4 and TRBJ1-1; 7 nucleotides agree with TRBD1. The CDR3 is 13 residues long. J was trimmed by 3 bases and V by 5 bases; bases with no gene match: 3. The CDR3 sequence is CASSIDRDTEAFF. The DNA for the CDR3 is TGTGCCAGCAGTATTGACAGGGACACTGAAGCTTTCTTT.

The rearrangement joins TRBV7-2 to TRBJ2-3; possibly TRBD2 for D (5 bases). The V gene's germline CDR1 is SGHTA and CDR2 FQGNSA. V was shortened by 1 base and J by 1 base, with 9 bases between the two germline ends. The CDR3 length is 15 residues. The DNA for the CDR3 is TGTGCCAGCAGCTTAGTCGGGGAACGCACAGATACGCAGTATTTT. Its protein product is CASSLVGERTDTQYF.

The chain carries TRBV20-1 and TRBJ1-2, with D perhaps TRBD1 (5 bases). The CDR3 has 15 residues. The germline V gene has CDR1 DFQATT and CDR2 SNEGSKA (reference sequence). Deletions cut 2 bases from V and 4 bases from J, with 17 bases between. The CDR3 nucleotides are TGCAGTGCTAGACCCAGCGGGGGGGATGGCTATGGCTACACCTTC. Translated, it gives CSARPSGGDGYGYTF.

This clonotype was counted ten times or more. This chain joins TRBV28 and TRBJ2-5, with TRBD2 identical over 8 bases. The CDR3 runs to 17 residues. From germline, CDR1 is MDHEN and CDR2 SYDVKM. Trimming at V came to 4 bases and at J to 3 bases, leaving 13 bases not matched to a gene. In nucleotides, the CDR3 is TGTGCCAGCAGTTCAACCGATAGCGGGGCAGGGAAAGAGACCCAGTACTTC. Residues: CASSSTDSGAGKETQYF.

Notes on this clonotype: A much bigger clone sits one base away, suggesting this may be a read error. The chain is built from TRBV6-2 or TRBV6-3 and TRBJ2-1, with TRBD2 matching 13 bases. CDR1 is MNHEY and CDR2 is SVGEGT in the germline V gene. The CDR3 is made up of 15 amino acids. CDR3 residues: CPSSQTSGGYNEQFF. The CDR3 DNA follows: TGTCCCAGCAGTCAGACTAGCGGGGGGTACAATGAGCAGTTCTTC.

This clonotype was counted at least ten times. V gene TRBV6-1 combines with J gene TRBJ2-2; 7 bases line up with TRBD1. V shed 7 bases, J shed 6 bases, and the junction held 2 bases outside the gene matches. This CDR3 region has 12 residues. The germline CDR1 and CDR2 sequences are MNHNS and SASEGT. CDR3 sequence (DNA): TGTGCCAGCACCACAGGGGCCGGGGAGCTGTTTTTT. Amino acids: CASTTGAGELFF.

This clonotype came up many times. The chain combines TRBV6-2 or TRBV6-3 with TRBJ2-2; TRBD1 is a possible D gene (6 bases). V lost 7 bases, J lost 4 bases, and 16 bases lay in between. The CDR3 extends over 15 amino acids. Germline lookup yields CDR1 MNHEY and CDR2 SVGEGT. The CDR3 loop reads CASKGEVRRTGELFF. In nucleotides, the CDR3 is TGTGCCAGCAAGGGGGAAGTGAGACGCACCGGGGAGCTGTTTTTT.

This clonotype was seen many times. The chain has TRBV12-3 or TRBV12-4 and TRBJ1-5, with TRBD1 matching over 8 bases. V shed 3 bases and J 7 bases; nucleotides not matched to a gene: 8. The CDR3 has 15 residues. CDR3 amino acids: CASSLGQGASQPQHF. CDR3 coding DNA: TGTGCCAGCAGTTTGGGGCAGGGGGCGAGCCAGCCCCAGCATTTT.

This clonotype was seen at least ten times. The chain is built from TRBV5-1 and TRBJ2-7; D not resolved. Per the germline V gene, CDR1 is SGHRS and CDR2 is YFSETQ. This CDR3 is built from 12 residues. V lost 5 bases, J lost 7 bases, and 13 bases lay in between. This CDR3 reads CASSYTDGEQYF. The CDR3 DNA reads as TGCGCCAGCAGTTACACAGACGGAGAGCAGTACTTC. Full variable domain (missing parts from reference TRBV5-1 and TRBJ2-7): KAGVTQTPRYLIKTRGQQVTLSCSPISGHRSVSWYQQTPGQGLQFLFEYFSETQRNKGNFPGRFSGRQFSNSRSEMNVSTLELGDSALYLCASSYTDGEQYFGPGTRLTVT.

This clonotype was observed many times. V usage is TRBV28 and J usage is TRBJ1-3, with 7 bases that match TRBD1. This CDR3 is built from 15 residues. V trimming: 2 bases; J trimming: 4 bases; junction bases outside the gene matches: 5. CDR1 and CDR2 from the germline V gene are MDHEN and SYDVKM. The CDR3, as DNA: TGTGCCAGCAGTTTAAAGGGGGCGTTAGGAAACACCATATATTTT. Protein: CASSLKGALGNTIYF.

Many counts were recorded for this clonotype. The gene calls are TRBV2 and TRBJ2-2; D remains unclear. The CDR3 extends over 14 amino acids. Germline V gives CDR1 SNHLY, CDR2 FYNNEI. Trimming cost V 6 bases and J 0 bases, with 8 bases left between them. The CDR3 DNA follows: TGTGCCAGCAGGCTTGTCTCGAACACCGGGGAGCTGTTTTTT. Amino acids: CASRLVSNTGELFF.

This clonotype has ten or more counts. The CDR3 protein is CASSQRTGGRETQYF. The CDR3, as DNA: TGTGCCAGCAGTCAACGGACAGGAGGACGGGAGACCCAGTACTTC. V gene TRBV7-6 combines with J gene TRBJ2-5; TRBD1 aligns across 7 bases. In germline, CDR1 is SGHVS, CDR2 FNYEAQ. The V gene end was trimmed by 6 bases and the J gene end by 5 bases; junction bases not matched to a gene: 12. The CDR3 length is 15 residues.

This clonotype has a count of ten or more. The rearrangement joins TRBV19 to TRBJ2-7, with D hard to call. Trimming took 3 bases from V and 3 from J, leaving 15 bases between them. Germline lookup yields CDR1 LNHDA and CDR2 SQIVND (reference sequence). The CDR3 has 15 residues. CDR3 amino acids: CASSMQAWMGYEQYF. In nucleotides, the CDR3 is TGTGCCAGTAGTATGCAGGCCTGGATGGGCTACGAGCAGTACTTC.

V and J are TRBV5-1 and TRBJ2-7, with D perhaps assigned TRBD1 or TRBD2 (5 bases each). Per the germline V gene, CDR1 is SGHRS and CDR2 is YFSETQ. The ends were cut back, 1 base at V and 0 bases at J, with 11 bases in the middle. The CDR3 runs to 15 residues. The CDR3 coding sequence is TGCGCCAGCAGCTTGAACCCCGGGGCCTCCTACGAGCAGTACTTC. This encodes CASSLNPGASYEQYF.

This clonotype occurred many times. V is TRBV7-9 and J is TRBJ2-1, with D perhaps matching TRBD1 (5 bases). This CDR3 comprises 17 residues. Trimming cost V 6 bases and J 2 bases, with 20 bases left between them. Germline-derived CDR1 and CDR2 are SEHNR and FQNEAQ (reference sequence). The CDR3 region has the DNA TGTGCCAGCAGACTTTGGGGTTCCAGGGAAACCTACAATGAGCAGTTCTTC. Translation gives CASRLWGSRETYNEQFF.

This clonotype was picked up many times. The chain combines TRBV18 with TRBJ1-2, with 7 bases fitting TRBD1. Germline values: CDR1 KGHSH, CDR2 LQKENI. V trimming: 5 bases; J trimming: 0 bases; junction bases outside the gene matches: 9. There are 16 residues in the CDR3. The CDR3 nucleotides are TGTGCCAGCTCAGCCCCACCGGGACAGTCTAACTATGGCTACACCTTC. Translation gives CASSAPPGQSNYGYTF.

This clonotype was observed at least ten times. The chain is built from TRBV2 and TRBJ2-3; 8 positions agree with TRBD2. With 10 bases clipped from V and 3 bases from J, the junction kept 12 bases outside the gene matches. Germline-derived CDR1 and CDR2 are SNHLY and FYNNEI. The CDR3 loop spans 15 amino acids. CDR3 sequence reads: CATTPDGGATDTQYF. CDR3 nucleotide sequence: TGTGCCACCACCCCGGACGGGGGGGCAACAGATACGCAGTATTTT.

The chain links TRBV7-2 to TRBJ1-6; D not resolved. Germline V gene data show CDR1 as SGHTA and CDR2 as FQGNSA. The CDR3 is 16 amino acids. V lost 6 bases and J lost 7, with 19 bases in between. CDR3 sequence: CASRSRPDVGNSPLHF. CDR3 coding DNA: TGTGCCAGCAGATCTCGACCCGATGTAGGCAATTCACCCCTCCACTTT.

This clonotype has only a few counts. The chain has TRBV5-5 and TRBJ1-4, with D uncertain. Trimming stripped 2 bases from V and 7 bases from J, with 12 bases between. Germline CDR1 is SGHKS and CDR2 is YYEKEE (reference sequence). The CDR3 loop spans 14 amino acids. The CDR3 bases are TGTGCCAGCAGCTTCGTGGGGTTCAGTGAAAAACTGTTTTTT. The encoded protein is CASSFVGFSEKLFF.

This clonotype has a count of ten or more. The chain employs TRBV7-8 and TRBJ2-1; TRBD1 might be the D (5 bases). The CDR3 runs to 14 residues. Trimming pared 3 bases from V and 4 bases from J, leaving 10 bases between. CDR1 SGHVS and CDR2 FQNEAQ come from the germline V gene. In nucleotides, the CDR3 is TGTGCCAGCAGCTTTTTACAGGTTTACAATGAGCAGTTCTTC. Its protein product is CASSFLQVYNEQFF.

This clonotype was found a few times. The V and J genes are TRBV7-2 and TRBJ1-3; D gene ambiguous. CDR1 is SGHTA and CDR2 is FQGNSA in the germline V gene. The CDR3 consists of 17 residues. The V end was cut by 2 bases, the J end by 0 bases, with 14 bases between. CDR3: CASSLRRLDPSGNTIYF. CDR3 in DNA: TGTGCCAGCAGCTTAAGGCGACTAGACCCCTCTGGAAACACCATATATTTT.

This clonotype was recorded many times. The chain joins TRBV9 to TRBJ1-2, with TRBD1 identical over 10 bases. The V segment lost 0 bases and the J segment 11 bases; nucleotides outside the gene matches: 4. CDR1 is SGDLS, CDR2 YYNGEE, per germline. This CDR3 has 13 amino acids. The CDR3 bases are TGTGCCAGCAGCGTAGGGGAGGACAGGGGGTACACCTTC. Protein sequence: CASSVGEDRGYTF.

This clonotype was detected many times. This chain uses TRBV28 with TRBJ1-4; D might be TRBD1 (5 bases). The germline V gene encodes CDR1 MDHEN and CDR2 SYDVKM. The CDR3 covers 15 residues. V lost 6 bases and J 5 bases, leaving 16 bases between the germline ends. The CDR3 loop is CASSKRDRTNEKLFF. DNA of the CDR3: TGTGCCAGCAGCAAGCGGGACCGAACGAATGAAAAACTGTTTTTT.

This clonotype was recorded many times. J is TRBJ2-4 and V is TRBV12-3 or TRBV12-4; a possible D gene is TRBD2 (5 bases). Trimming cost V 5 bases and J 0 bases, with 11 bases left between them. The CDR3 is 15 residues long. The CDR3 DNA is TGTGCCAGCAGTGTCCAGGCGGGAGCCAAAAACATTCAGTACTTC. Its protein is CASSVQAGAKNIQYF.

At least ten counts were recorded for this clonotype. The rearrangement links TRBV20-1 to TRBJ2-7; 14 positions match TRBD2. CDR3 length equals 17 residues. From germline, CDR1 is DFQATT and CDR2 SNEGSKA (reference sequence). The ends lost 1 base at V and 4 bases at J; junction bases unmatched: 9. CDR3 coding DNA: TGCAGTGCTAGAGGGACTAGCGGGGGGACGGGATTTTACGAGCAGTACTTC. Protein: CSARGTSGGTGFYEQYF.

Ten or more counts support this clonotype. This chain's CDR3 is CASRAGTGQTGYGYTF. In DNA form, the CDR3 reads TGTGCCAGTAGGGCAGGGACAGGTCAGACGGGCTATGGCTACACCTTC. J is TRBJ1-2 and V is TRBV19; 8 nucleotides line up with TRBD1. This CDR3 is 16 amino acids long. Germline CDR1 LNHDA, CDR2 SQIVND (reference sequence). V lost 6 bases, J lost 4 bases, and 13 bases stayed unmatched.

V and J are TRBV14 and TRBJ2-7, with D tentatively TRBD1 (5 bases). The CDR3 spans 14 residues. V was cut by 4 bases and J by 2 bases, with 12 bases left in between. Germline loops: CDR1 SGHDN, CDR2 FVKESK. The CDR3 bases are TGTGCCAGCAGCCCCGGACACCTTACCTACGAGCAGTACTTC. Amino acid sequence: CASSPGHLTYEQYF.

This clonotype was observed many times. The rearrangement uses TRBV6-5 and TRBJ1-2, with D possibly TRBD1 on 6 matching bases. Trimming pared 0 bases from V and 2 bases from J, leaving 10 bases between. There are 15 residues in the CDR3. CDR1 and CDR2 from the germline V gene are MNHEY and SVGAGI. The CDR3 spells CASSYSIQGNYGYTF. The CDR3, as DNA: TGTGCCAGCAGTTACTCGATACAGGGAAACTATGGCTACACCTTC.

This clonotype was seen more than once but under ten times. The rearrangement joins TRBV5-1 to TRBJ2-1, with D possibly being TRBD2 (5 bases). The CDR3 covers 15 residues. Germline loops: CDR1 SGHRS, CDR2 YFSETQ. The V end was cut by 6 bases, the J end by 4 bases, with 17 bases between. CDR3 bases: TGCGCCAGCACCGATCCAGCGGAGTTTTACAATGAGCAGTTCTTC. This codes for CASTDPAEFYNEQFF.